This is a list of T cell receptor beta chains from one sample in a study of memory CD4+ T cells and cytomegalovirus serostatus. The assay was immunoSEQ multiplex PCR, and TCRdb's table has in-frame clones only and misses some. The sample contains tens of thousands of clones, over 60% of which appear only once. The sequencing sample was made of memory CD4+ T cells from blood. These receptor sequences come from an adult in good health and CMV-seronegative. The CDR3 runs from the conserved cysteine through the conserved F or W. D genes are given only for firm matches. Some rows mark clone size as missing; the rest say once, few, many or name a class of expanded clone.

clone_size cdr3_length j_call d_call v_call cdr3_aa cdr3_nt
. 15 TRBJ2-3 TRBD2 TRBV7-2 CALSPRGLSTDTQYF TGTGCCCTATCCCCCCGGGGACTAAGCACAGATACGCAGTATTTT
few 16 TRBJ2-7 TRBD2 TRBV7-2 CASSPPTSGFTYEQYF TGTGCCAGCAGCCCGCCGACTAGCGGGTTTACCTACGAGCAGTACTTC
. 13 TRBJ1-1 . TRBV6-6 CASSYVAGRQAFF TGTGCCAGCAGTTACGTGGCAGGACGGCAAGCTTTCTTT
. 14 TRBJ2-7 . TRBV18 CASSRDTTFSEQYF TGTGCCAGCTCACGTGACACAACTTTTTCCGAGCAGTACTTC
. 15 TRBJ2-7 . TRBV6-5 CASRPRDFSSYEQYF TGTGCCAGCAGACCCCGGGACTTCAGCTCCTACGAGCAGTACTTC
. 15 TRBJ2-5 TRBD2 TRBV5-1 CASSFLSGSGETQYF TGCGCCAGCAGCTTCTTGAGCGGGAGTGGAGAGACCCAGTACTTC
few 13 TRBJ1-5 . TRBV5-1 CASSLGVGQPQHF TGCGCCAGCAGCTTGGGGGTGGGTCAGCCCCAGCATTTT
. 11 TRBJ2-5 . TRBV7-6 CASSIQETQYF TGTGCCAGCAGCATACAAGAGACCCAGTACTTC
. 16 TRBJ2-4 TRBD1 TRBV6-5 CASSYGGQGSKNIQYF TGTGCCAGCAGTTACGGGGGACAGGGATCCAAAAACATTCAGTACTTC
once 13 TRBJ2-1 . TRBV5-6 CASSLGLYNEQFF TGTGCCAGCAGCTTGGGGCTTTACAATGAGCAGTTCTTC
once 17 TRBJ1-4 . TRBV15 CATSRDRSFATNEKLFF TGTGCCACCAGCAGAGACCGCTCATTTGCAACTAATGAAAAACTGTTTTTT
. 12 TRBJ2-3 . TRBV9 CASRRGTDTQYF TGTGCCAGCAGACGGGGCACAGATACGCAGTATTTT
. 18 TRBJ1-1 TRBD1 TRBV7-2 CASRESGTGGAGDTEAFF TGTGCCAGCAGAGAATCCGGGACAGGGGGCGCGGGGGACACTGAAGCTTTCTTT
. 15 TRBJ2-4 . TRBV21-1 CASSKLCLAKNIQYF TGTGCCAGCAGCAAATTGTGCCTAGCCAAAAACATTCAGTACTTC
. 17 TRBJ1-3 TRBD1 TRBV11-3 CASSLVVWDSSGNTIYF TGTGCCAGCAGCTTAGTAGTGTGGGACAGCTCTGGAAACACCATATATTTT
. 16 TRBJ2-5 . TRBV6-5 CASSYSRVGTQETQYF TGTGCCAGCAGTTACTCGCGGGTGGGTACCCAAGAGACCCAGTACTTC
. 14 TRBJ2-1 TRBD1 TRBV2 CASSPRQGNNEQFF TGTGCCAGCAGTCCGCGACAGGGTAACAATGAGCAGTTCTTC
. 17 TRBJ2-4 . TRBV7-8 CASSLKRPRLAKNIQYF TGTGCCAGCAGCTTAAAAAGACCGAGACTAGCCAAAAACATTCAGTACTTC
few 13 TRBJ1-1 . TRBV2 CASRGTGSSEAFF TGTGCCAGCAGGGGAACAGGGAGCTCTGAAGCTTTCTTT
. 14 TRBJ1-5 . TRBV7-2 CASSLVRSNQPQHF TGTGCCAGCAGCTTAGTACGGAGCAATCAGCCCCAGCATTTT
. 14 TRBJ2-7 . TRBV7-9 CASSAGPGRYEQYF TGTGCCAGCAGCGCGGGACCGGGAAGATACGAGCAGTACTTC
. 15 TRBJ2-5 . TRBV5-8 CASSLRSTGVETQYF TGTGCCAGCAGCCTTCGTAGTACAGGAGTCGAGACCCAGTACTTC
. 14 TRBJ2-7 . TRBV6-6 CASSYSATSNEQYF TGTGCCAGCAGTTACTCGGCCACCTCGAACGAGCAGTACTTC
. 20 TRBJ2-1 TRBD2 TRBV9 CASSLTIPRGGRADYNEQFF TGTGCCAGCAGCCTAACCATCCCTCGCGGTGGGAGGGCCGACTACAATGAGCAGTTCTTC
. 15 TRBJ1-1 . TRBV19 CASNTWGRANTEAFF TGTGCCAGCAACACATGGGGACGGGCGAACACTGAAGCTTTCTTT
. 18 TRBJ1-2 . TRBV4-2 CASSQGERRGARNYGYTF TGTGCCAGCAGCCAAGGCGAGCGCAGGGGAGCCCGTAACTATGGCTACACCTTC